A single sample gave rise to the 26 T cell receptor beta chains below, sequenced in a study of cytomegalovirus exposure and HLA in healthy donors (dated by TCRdb to between 2016 and 2019). The library came from the immunoSEQ multiplex PCR assay. The multiplex PCR relied on a mix of 60 forward primers for TCR Vbeta segments and 13 reverse primers for TCR Jbeta segments. TCRdb provides this immuneACCESS table in a form limited to in-frame rearrangements. Some clones are lacking; in checked studies, under half of them reflect an unresolved V gene, and why the rest are absent is not known. The sample has approximately 150,000 clones on record, about two thirds of them singletons. The ten largest clones add up to 2.5% of the sample. Sequenced input: PBMCs. The receptors stem from a human donor in good health.

Turning to this clone: Other DNA sequences of this sample code for an identical CDR3. The rearrangement links TRBV6-5 to TRBJ1-5, with D unresolved. Germline V gene data show CDR1 as MNHEY and CDR2 as SVGAGI. This CDR3 has 13 amino acids. The ends were cut back, 2 bases at V and 6 bases at J, with 8 bases in the middle. CDR3 protein: CASSYRESQPQHF. DNA of the CDR3: TGTGCCAGCAGTTACAGGGAGAGTCAGCCCCAGCATTTT.

The V and J genes are TRBV4-1 and TRBJ2-7; a possible D gene is TRBD2 (5 bases). V was clipped by 3 bases and J by 4 bases, with 10 bases between them. Germline lookup yields CDR1 MGHRA and CDR2 YSYEKL. CDR3 length: 13 amino acids. This CDR3 is CASSQSSGYEQYF. The CDR3 DNA sequence: TGCGCCAGCAGCCAGAGTTCGGGGTACGAGCAGTACTTC.

The CDR3 nucleotides read TGTGCCAGCAGCTTATTGGCGGGGGGCGGCTACACCTTC. This sequence encodes CASSLLAGGGYTF. The V and J genes are TRBV7-3 and TRBJ1-2; D may be TRBD1 (6 bases). CDR3 size: 13 residues. Trimming shortened V by 2 bases and J by 8 bases, and 12 bases separated the two germline ends. The germline gives CDR1 SGHTA, CDR2 FQGTGA.

V is TRBV28 and J is TRBJ2-5, with a possible D match to TRBD1 (5 bases). V lost 6 bases and J 3 bases, leaving 11 bases between the germline ends. CDR3 size: 13 residues. Per germline, CDR1 MDHEN and CDR2 SYDVKM. CDR3 loop: CASSPRQKETQYF. CDR3 bases: TGTGCCAGCAGCCCCCGACAGAAAGAGACCCAGTACTTC.

Only one count was recorded for this clone. DNA of the CDR3: TGTGCCATCAGCCCAGCGGGGCGGACGAACACTGAAGCTTTCTTT. Translation gives CAISPAGRTNTEAFF. This chain connects TRBV10-3 to TRBJ1-1; tentative D call: TRBD1 (5 bases). Germline-derived CDR1 and CDR2 are ENHRY and SYGVKD. V lost 6 bases, J lost 1 base, and 15 bases lay in between. The CDR3 spans 15 residues.

This chain joins TRBV5-4 and TRBJ1-2; D call uncertain. The CDR3 extends over 18 amino acids. V lost 0 bases to trimming and J lost 0 bases, with 18 bases between them. Germline CDR1 SGHNT, CDR2 YYREEE (reference sequence). DNA for the CDR3: TGTGCCAGCAGCTTGGCCCTTGACTTAACCGTATCTAACTATGGCTACACCTTC. Encoded protein: CASSLALDLTVSNYGYTF.

Written as DNA, the CDR3 is TGTGCCAGCACCGCATCGACAGGGGGATACTATGGCTACACCTTC. This sequence encodes CASTASTGGYYGYTF. This chain links TRBV28 with TRBJ1-2; 9 bases align to TRBD1. Germline values: CDR1 MDHEN, CDR2 SYDVKM. Trimming removed 7 bases from V and 3 bases from J; junction bases left unmatched: 9. The CDR3 runs 15 residues.

The rearrangement links TRBV4-2 to TRBJ2-1; 9 nucleotides match TRBD2. Germline V lookup: CDR1 LGHNA, CDR2 YNFKEQ. V gave up 1 base and J gave up 7 bases; unmatched junction bases: 5. The CDR3 is 15 amino acids. CDR3 nucleotides: TGTGCCAGCAGCCAAGGAGCGGGGGGTATAAATGAGCAGTTCTTC. Amino acids: CASSQGAGGINEQFF.

The chain combines TRBV5-1 with TRBJ1-1; no clear D gene. V was cut by 3 bases and J by 0 bases, with 6 bases left in between. This CDR3 contains 13 residues. Germline lookup yields CDR1 SGHRS and CDR2 YFSETQ. CDR3 sequence reads: CASSWQVNTEAFF. The CDR3, as DNA: TGCGCCAGCAGCTGGCAGGTGAACACTGAAGCTTTCTTT.

This clone is a singleton in its sample. The CDR3 protein is CASSERLHDGYEQYF. CDR3 in DNA: TGTGCCAGCAGTGAAAGACTCCACGATGGGTACGAGCAGTACTTC. This chain uses TRBV2 with TRBJ2-7; D is unresolved. In germline, CDR1 is SNHLY, CDR2 FYNNEI. V shed 2 bases and J shed 4 bases, with 15 bases lying between them. The CDR3 has 15 residues.

The V call is TRBV7-9, the J call TRBJ1-2; D possibly corresponds to TRBD1 (6 bases). Trimming took 5 bases from V and 3 from J, leaving 16 bases between them. Per germline, CDR1 SEHNR and CDR2 FQNEAQ (reference sequence). This CDR3 comprises 15 residues. This CDR3 is CASSGRGLRDYGYTF. CDR3 DNA sequence: TGTGCCAGCAGCGGCAGGGGCCTAAGGGACTATGGCTACACCTTC. Full variable domain (outside the CDR3, taken from reference TRBV7-9 and TRBJ1-2): DTGVSQNPRHKITKRGQNVTFRCDPISEHNRLYWYRQTLGQGPEFLTYFQNEAQLEKSRLLSDRFSAERPKGSFSTLEIQRTEQGDSAMYLCASSGRGLRDYGYTFGSGTRLTVV.

This clone was recorded only once. CDR3 DNA: TGCAGCGTTGAGGGCCAGAGCACAGATACGCAGTATTTT. This translates into CSVEGQSTDTQYF. The chain couples TRBV29-1 to TRBJ2-3; unclear D gene. This CDR3 contains 13 residues. Trimming removed 3 bases from V and 0 bases from J, with 7 bases in between. CDR1 and CDR2 (germline): SQVTM, ANQGSEA.

The J gene is TRBJ1-2, the V gene TRBV7-2; D is unresolved. CDR3 length equals 13 residues. Per the germline V gene, CDR1 is SGHTA and CDR2 is FQGNSA. The germline V and J ends were trimmed by 4 bases and 3 bases, with 9 bases remaining between them. The CDR3: CASSSSSYYGYTF. CDR3 bases: TGTGCCAGCAGCTCCAGTTCTTACTATGGCTACACCTTC.

The chain is built from TRBV19 and TRBJ1-1; D is unresolved. The germline V gene encodes CDR1 LNHDA and CDR2 SQIVND (reference sequence). The CDR3 runs 15 residues. V was pared by 3 bases and J by 1 base, with 12 bases between. CDR3 DNA sequence: TGTGCCAGTAGTATCGGAGTGGGTCAGAACACTGAAGCTTTCTTT. This translates into CASSIGVGQNTEAFF.

A few counts support this clone. The rearrangement joins TRBV7-8 to TRBJ1-5; 8 bases match TRBD1. Unmatched junction bases numbered 4, after V lost 1 base and J lost 5 bases. CDR1 and CDR2 from the germline V gene are SGHVS and FQNEAQ. There are 15 residues in the CDR3. CDR3 nucleotide sequence: TGTGCCAGCAGCTTAGGGGCAGGGGGCCATCAGCCCCAGCATTTT. The encoded protein is CASSLGAGGHQPQHF.

This sequence joins TRBV7-9 and TRBJ2-7; weak D call: TRBD1 (6 bases). CDR3 length: 16 amino acids. The V gene lost 6 bases and the J gene lost 2 bases, with 20 bases spanning the gap. CDR1 is SEHNR and CDR2 is FQNEAQ in the germline V gene (reference sequence). CDR3 amino acids: CASRRVSGTNTYEQYF. CDR3 sequence (DNA): TGTGCCAGCAGGAGGGTCTCCGGGACAAATACCTACGAGCAGTACTTC.

The chain couples TRBV7-2 to TRBJ1-4, with 7 positions matching TRBD1. The V segment lost 5 bases and the J segment 1 base; nucleotides outside the gene matches: 4. The CDR3 length is 15 residues. Germline V lookup: CDR1 SGHTA, CDR2 FQGNSA. The CDR3 bases are TGTGCCAGCAGCCCACAGGGGATAACTAATGAAAAACTGTTTTTT. Amino acids: CASSPQGITNEKLFF.

The V and J genes are TRBV4-3 and TRBJ2-7; perhaps TRBD1 as D (5 bases). Trimming left V 1 base short and J 4 bases short, with 17 bases between. The CDR3 totals 16 residues. CDR1 is LGHNA and CDR2 is YSLEER in the germline V gene. The DNA for the CDR3 is TGCGCCAGCAGCCAAGGCCTGGCAGGGTCCGAGTACGAGCAGTACTTC. Its translation: CASSQGLAGSEYEQYF.

The chain is built from TRBV13 and TRBJ2-5; the match to TRBD1 covers 7 bases. The end of the DNA aligns better with TRBJ2-7, so the J call may be wrong. Germline lookup yields CDR1 PRHDT and CDR2 FYEKMQ (reference sequence). This CDR3 has 15 residues. CDR3 residues: CASSEGDSSSYEQYF. DNA for the CDR3: TGTGCCAGCAGCGAAGGGGACAGTAGCTCCTACGAGCAGTACTTC.

The J gene is TRBJ1-2, the V gene TRBV5-4, with 7 bases aligning to TRBD1. CDR3 size: 17 residues. Looked up from germline, CDR1 is SGHNT and CDR2 is YYREEE (reference sequence). The trim removed 4 bases at V and 3 bases at J, leaving 15 bases unmatched. CDR3 sequence reads: CASSPITTGFEDYGYTF. In DNA, the CDR3 is TGTGCCAGCAGCCCCATCACGACAGGGTTTGAGGACTATGGCTACACCTTC.

V and J are TRBV11-2 and TRBJ2-1; 9 nucleotides agree with TRBD2. Germline CDR1 SGHAT, CDR2 FQNNGV. J lost 7 bases, V lost 6 bases, and 10 bases had no gene match. The CDR3 contains 15 residues. CDR3 amino acids: CASSLGAGGLNEQFF. The DNA for the CDR3 is TGTGCCAGCAGTCTTGGAGCGGGGGGCTTAAATGAGCAGTTCTTC.

The chain joins TRBV6-5 to TRBJ2-1, with TRBD1 identical over 10 bases. CDR1 and CDR2 from the germline V gene are MNHEY and SVGAGI. Trimming took 5 bases from V and 7 from J; bases not matched to a gene: 5. The length of the CDR3 is 14 residues. CDR3 amino acids: CASSTTGGVNEQFF. The CDR3 DNA is TGTGCCAGCAGTACGACAGGGGGCGTAAATGAGCAGTTCTTC.

The chain carries TRBV30 and TRBJ1-2; TRBD1 agrees at 8 bases. Germline CDR1 reads GTSNPN; CDR2 reads SVGIG (reference sequence). After removal of 4 bases from V and 8 bases from J, the junction contained 9 bases not matched to a gene. This CDR3 has 13 residues. CDR3 residues: CAWNRGTSLGYTF. CDR3 nucleotide sequence: TGTGCCTGGAACAGGGGGACTTCGTTGGGCTACACCTTC.

This clone was observed a few times. The rearrangement uses TRBV9 and TRBJ1-2; weak D call: TRBD1 (5 bases). Germline CDR1 SGDLS, CDR2 YYNGEE. This CDR3 is 13 amino acids long. Deletions cut 1 base from V and 4 bases from J, with 8 bases between. For the CDR3, the DNA is TGTGCCAGCAGCGTACAGGGCAGCTATGGCTACACCTTC. This sequence encodes CASSVQGSYGYTF.

This clone has just a few counts. The gene calls are TRBV4-3 and TRBJ1-4, with TRBD1 identical over 8 bases. V gave up 4 bases and J gave up 4 bases; unmatched junction bases: 2. CDR1 and CDR2 from the germline V gene are LGHNA and YSLEER. The CDR3 consists of 14 residues. CDR3 bases: TGCGCCAGCAGCCCGACAGGGGTTAATGAAAAACTGTTTTTT. Its protein is CASSPTGVNEKLFF.

This clone was observed once. The V call is TRBV7-9, the J call TRBJ1-2; possible D gene TRBD1, 5 bases. This CDR3 has 12 amino acids. Per the germline V gene, CDR1 is SEHNR and CDR2 is FQNEAQ (reference sequence). V shed 1 base and J shed 8 bases, with 8 bases lying between them. The CDR3, as DNA: TGTGCCAGCAGCTTAGGGGGGGTCGGCTACACCTTC. Protein sequence: CASSLGGVGYTF.